This section outlines one T cell receptor (beta chain) sequence together with its context. As originally analysed: The authors estimated nucleated cell counts from reference gene primer amplification. Sequencing used immunoSEQ multiplex PCR; TCRdb keeps in-frame clones, though not all of them. V, J and clone size derive from that table, while D and trimming were established from the DNA sequence. The data hold roughly 250,000 clones, with 88% observed a single time. The data derive from a study of blood T cell repertoires in COVID-19. Turning to the study itself: COVID-19 samples collected from the United States, Italy and Spain covered acute and convalescent phases. Sample material is recorded as cDNA or gDNA derived from T cells, B-cell-depleted T cells, or PBMCs.

The germline V gene encodes CDR1 LNHNV and CDR2 YYDKDF (reference sequence). This CDR3 spans 14 amino acids. V lost 0 bases to trimming and J lost 8 bases; unmatched junction nucleotides: 3. Sequenced sample: peripheral blood. The V and J genes are TRBV15 and TRBJ1-2, with 10 nucleotides matching TRBD1. This receptor was taken from a woman in her twenties or thirties with acute or convalescent COVID-19. In nucleotides, the CDR3 is TGTGCCACCAGCAGAGATGAGACAGGGGGCGGCTACACCTTC. It specifies CATSRDETGGGYTF.